The 31 T cell receptor beta chains reported below all come from one sample, sequenced in a study of blood T cells in healthy people across ages. With a J-beta primer mix and a sample-barcoded 5' primer, a second PCR ran about 6 to 11 cycles. MiXCR, applied by TCRdb to the 5' RACE reads, yields one record per CDR3 protein. The sample has around 1.5 million distinct CDR3 sequences, around 35% seen once. Input material: blood. The receptors derive from a woman in her twenties or thirties in good health.

With respect to this clonotype: This may be a read error, as it is one base from a much larger clone. The chain combines TRBV20-1 with TRBJ2-7; TRBD1 agrees at 9 bases. The J segment lost 7 bases and the V segment lost 1 base, leaving 5 bases of the junction unmatched. The CDR3 covers 13 residues. Germline loops: CDR1 DFQATT, CDR2 SNEGSKA (reference sequence). The CDR3 protein is CSARGGQGDEQYF. In nucleotides, the CDR3 is TGCAGTGCTAGAGGGGGACAGGGCGATGAGCAGTACTTC.

This clonotype was observed a few times. The CDR3 loop is CASSFQRGDQPQHF. CDR3 DNA: TGTGCCAGCAGTTTTCAAAGGGGAGATCAGCCCCAGCATTTT. V and J are TRBV12-3 or TRBV12-4 and TRBJ1-5, with D perhaps matching TRBD1 (5 bases). This CDR3 has 14 amino acids. V lost 3 bases and J lost 5, with 11 bases in between.

There are a few counts of this clonotype. V gene TRBV12-3 or TRBV12-4 combines with J gene TRBJ1-1; a possible D gene is TRBD1 (5 bases). V lost 3 bases to trimming and J lost 1 base, with 15 bases between them. CDR3 length equals 16 residues. CDR3 in DNA: TGTGCCAGCAGTTTCGGTTCGGGCAGGGCGAACACTGAAGCTTTCTTT. It is translated as CASSFGSGRANTEAFF.

J is TRBJ2-5 and V is TRBV9; D remains ambiguous. V was pared by 0 bases and J by 3 bases, with 12 bases between. In germline, CDR1 is SGDLS, CDR2 YYNGEE. This CDR3 region has 15 residues. The CDR3 sequence is CASSVEGKAKETQYF. DNA for the CDR3: TGTGCCAGCAGCGTAGAGGGCAAGGCGAAAGAGACCCAGTACTTC.

This clonotype occurred many times. This chain links TRBV10-3 with TRBJ2-5; D may be TRBD2 (6 bases). Germline CDR1 is ENHRY and CDR2 is SYGVKD. Trimming took off 7 bases at V and 5 bases at J, with 14 bases between the two ends. This CDR3 spans 13 amino acids. The CDR3 DNA reads as TGTGCCATCACCCCGGGAGTCGGGGAGACCCAGTACTTC. This gives the protein CAITPGVGETQYF.

As concerns this clonotype: Just one base apart from a much larger clone, this may be a read error. This chain joins TRBV9 and TRBJ2-7; no definite D call. The CDR3 spans 14 residues. The germline V gene encodes CDR1 SGDLS and CDR2 YYNGEE. DNA of the CDR3: TGTACCAGCAGCGTAGGTGGTCAATCCTACGAGCAGTACTTC. Translated: CTSSVGGQSYEQYF.

This chain links TRBV11-2 with TRBJ2-5; D could derive from TRBD1 or TRBD2 (7 bases each). Germline lookup yields CDR1 SGHAT and CDR2 FQNNGV. This CDR3 region has 17 residues. Trimming left V 5 bases short and J 3 bases short, with 22 bases between. The CDR3 spells CASSPNSRGGLKETQYF. In DNA form, the CDR3 reads TGTGCCAGCAGCCCTAATTCCAGGGGGGGCCTTAAAGAGACCCAGTACTTC.

The chain recombines TRBV5-1 with TRBJ2-7; 7 bases are a match to TRBD1. From germline, CDR1 is SGHRS and CDR2 YFSETQ. Unmatched junction bases numbered 9, after V lost 4 bases and J lost 2 bases. This CDR3 has 15 residues. CDR3 DNA: TGCGCCAGCAGCGTCCCAAGCAGGGGGACCTACGAGCAGTACTTC. Translated, it gives CASSVPSRGTYEQYF.

With respect to this clonotype: One end of the junction varies from germline; a read error may be responsible. The rearrangement uses TRBV7-9 and TRBJ1-2, with D maybe TRBD1 (5 bases). Per germline, CDR1 SEHNR and CDR2 FQNEAQ (reference sequence). This CDR3 has 15 amino acids. CDR3 coding DNA: TGTGCCAGCAGCCCGCTGCAGGGCGAGAACTATGGCCACACCTTC. Protein: CASSPLQGENYGHTF.

The CDR3 sequence is CASSFFAEPGVEQYF. CDR3 nucleotides: TGCGCCAGCAGCTTTTTTGCGGAACCGGGAGTCGAGCAGTACTTC. The chain uses TRBV5-1 and TRBJ2-5; TRBD2 might be the D (6 bases). The J call is uncertain, as TRBJ2-7 better fits the DNA end. This CDR3 is 15 amino acids long. Per the germline V gene, CDR1 is SGHRS and CDR2 is YFSETQ.

This sequence joins TRBV18 and TRBJ1-1, with D possibly matching TRBD1 (6 bases). Deletions cut 9 bases from V and 0 bases from J, with 17 bases between. Germline V CDR1 and CDR2: KGHSH, LQKENI. This CDR3 contains 15 residues. CDR3 bases: TGTGCCAGTTTCCGGGACAAGATCATGAACACTGAAGCTTTCTTT. Its translation: CASFRDKIMNTEAFF. Combining the CDR3 with reference TRBV18 and TRBJ1-1 gives the whole variable domain NAGVMQNPRHLVRRRGQEARLRCSPMKGHSHVYWYRQLPEEGLKFMVYLQKENIIDESGMPKERFSAEFPKEGPSILRIQQVVRGDSAAYFCASFRDKIMNTEAFFGQGTRLTVV.

DNA of the CDR3: TGTGCCAGCAGCCAAGGGGACCTTAGCGGGCAAGAGACCCAGTACTTC. Encoded protein: CASSQGDLSGQETQYF. This chain joins TRBV4-2 and TRBJ2-5, with 7 bases aligning to TRBD2. Unmatched junction bases numbered 7, after V lost 1 base and J lost 2 bases. Germline lookup yields CDR1 LGHNA and CDR2 YNFKEQ. This CDR3 spans 16 amino acids.

CDR3 in DNA: TGTGCCAGCAAACCGGGACTCCTGCTCTCCTACGAGCAGTACTTC. It codes for CASKPGLLLSYEQYF. This chain connects TRBV28 to TRBJ2-7; maybe TRBD2 (6 bases). V was trimmed by 7 bases and J by 0 bases, leaving 16 bases between them. Per the germline V gene, CDR1 is MDHEN and CDR2 is SYDVKM. The CDR3 sequence is 15 residues long. The full variable domain, its missing parts supplied by reference TRBV28 and TRBJ2-7, is DVKVTQSSRYLVKRTGEKVFLECVQDMDHENMFWYRQDPGLGLRLIYFSYDVKMKEKGDIPEGYSVSREKKERFSLILESASTNQTSMYLCASKPGLLLSYEQYFGPGTRLTVT.

The chain couples TRBV28 to TRBJ1-4, with TRBD1 identical over 9 bases. V lost 8 bases, J lost 8 bases, and 9 bases stayed unmatched. The germline V gene encodes CDR1 MDHEN and CDR2 SYDVKM. The length of the CDR3 is 14 residues. CDR3 protein: CASSGGQGREKLFF. DNA for the CDR3: TGTGCCAGCTCGGGGGGACAGGGACGCGAAAAACTGTTTTTT.

This clonotype has at least ten counts. The chain uses TRBV29-1 and TRBJ2-5; 7 bases match TRBD2. CDR1 and CDR2 (germline): SQVTM, ANQGSEA. Germline trimming cut 6 bases from V and 0 bases from J; bases unmatched to any gene: 10. The CDR3 runs 15 residues. CDR3 coding DNA: TGCAGCGTCGATGGGAGGGCAGAGTACCAAGAGACCCAGTACTTC. Its translation is CSVDGRAEYQETQYF.

This clonotype was seen a few times. The chain combines TRBV20-1 with TRBJ1-5; D unclear. V was clipped by 3 bases and J by 0 bases, with 9 bases between them. Germline CDR1 reads DFQATT; CDR2 reads SNEGSKA (reference sequence). The CDR3 extends over 14 amino acids. CDR3 in amino acids: CSASRRNSNQPQHF. The CDR3 nucleotides read TGCAGTGCTAGCCGGCGAAATAGCAATCAGCCCCAGCATTTT.

The chain is built from TRBV6-9 and TRBJ2-1; D uncertain. Germline lookup yields CDR1 MNHGY and CDR2 SVAAGI. V shed 6 bases and J shed 5 bases, with 23 bases lying between them. The CDR3 is 17 amino acids. For the CDR3, the DNA is TGTGCCAGCAGCCCTCACCTTACCGACAACCGGGACAATGAGCAGTTCTTC. It translates to CASSPHLTDNRDNEQFF.

In this sample, this clonotype turned up a few times. This chain links TRBV10-3 with TRBJ2-5; possible D gene TRBD1, 7 bases. The CDR3 is 14 residues long. The germline CDR1 and CDR2 sequences are ENHRY and SYGVKD. V was pared by 6 bases and J by 5 bases, with 16 bases between. This chain's CDR3 is CAIREGAGMETQYF. The CDR3 DNA is TGTGCCATCAGGGAGGGGGCTGGGATGGAGACCCAGTACTTC.

The rearrangement uses TRBV5-1 and TRBJ1-2, with TRBD1 as a possible D gene (5 bases). V was cut by 4 bases and J by 4 bases, with 26 bases left in between. The CDR3 totals 18 residues. Germline lookup yields CDR1 SGHRS and CDR2 YFSETQ. The CDR3 is CASSTRPSQEGRTYGYTF. Here the CDR3 DNA reads TGCGCCAGCAGCACCCGGCCGTCACAGGAGGGGCGTACCTATGGCTACACCTTC. The whole variable domain, remainder taken from reference TRBV5-1 and TRBJ1-2, is KAGVTQTPRYLIKTRGQQVTLSCSPISGHRSVSWYQQTPGQGLQFLFEYFSETQRNKGNFPGRFSGRQFSNSRSEMNVSTLELGDSALYLCASSTRPSQEGRTYGYTFGSGTRLTVV.

Details on this clonotype: The CDR3 does not end in the conserved phenylalanine or tryptophan, so this is likely a read error. The V and J genes are TRBV5-6 and TRBJ2-5, with D uncertain. The J call may be incorrect, as the DNA end agrees better with TRBJ2-7. This CDR3 is 13 amino acids long. CDR1 and CDR2 (germline): SGHDT, YYEEEE. The CDR3 coding sequence is TGTGCCAGCAGCTTGGGGAATCCCTACGAGCAGTACTGC. Translated: CASSLGNPYEQYC.

This clonotype was observed at least ten times. The V gene is TRBV10-3, the J gene TRBJ2-7; D gene unclear. The ends were cut back, 2 bases at V and 3 bases at J, with 2 bases in the middle. The CDR3 totals 11 residues. In germline, CDR1 is ENHRY, CDR2 SYGVKD. This chain's CDR3 is CAISEDYEQYF. CDR3 nucleotides: TGTGCCATCAGTGAGGACTACGAGCAGTACTTC.

This chain's CDR3 is CASSLEGAGGGYGYTF. CDR3 sequence (DNA): TGTGCCAGCAGCTTAGAAGGCGCAGGGGGAGGCTATGGCTACACCTTC. The chain couples TRBV7-9 to TRBJ1-2; 7 nucleotides agree with TRBD1. Germline V CDR1 and CDR2: SEHNR, FQNEAQ (reference sequence). This CDR3 comprises 16 residues. J was trimmed by 4 bases and V by 1 base; bases with no gene match: 9.

V gene TRBV14 combines with J gene TRBJ1-5; the D is unclear. Trimming took off 6 bases at V and 7 bases at J, with 16 bases between the two ends. The germline gives CDR1 SGHDN, CDR2 FVKESK. CDR3 length: 14 residues. For the CDR3, the DNA is TGTGCCAGCAGTCGGTCCCACAATCGCCAGCCCCAGCATTTT. Protein product: CASSRSHNRQPQHF.

This sequence joins TRBV7-9 and TRBJ1-1; TRBD1 agrees at 7 bases. V trimming: 3 bases; J trimming: 1 base; junction bases outside the gene matches: 5. CDR3 size: 15 residues. Looked up from germline, CDR1 is SEHNR and CDR2 is FQNEAQ (reference sequence). The CDR3 loop reads CASSFGTVENTEAFF. DNA of the CDR3: TGTGCCAGCAGCTTCGGGACAGTTGAGAACACTGAAGCTTTCTTT.

This rearrangement joins TRBV18 to TRBJ2-1, with TRBD2 identical over 8 bases. CDR3 size: 17 residues. The V segment lost 3 bases and the J segment 4 bases; nucleotides outside the gene matches: 11. Germline V CDR1 and CDR2: KGHSH, LQKENI. The CDR3 protein is CASSPLGSGRGYNEQFF. The DNA of the CDR3 is TGTGCCAGCTCACCGCTGGGGAGCGGGAGAGGTTACAATGAGCAGTTCTTC.

This clonotype has just one count. A much larger clone sits a single nucleotide away, making a read error possible. The chain uses TRBV29-1 and TRBJ2-7, with D hard to call. CDR1 is SQVTM, CDR2 ANQGSEA, per germline. V gave up 2 bases and J gave up 2 bases, with 13 bases separating them. This CDR3 contains 14 residues. CDR3 sequence: CSVELASHAYEQYF. CDR3 bases: TGCAGCGTTGAATTGGCTTCCCATGCCTACGAGCAGTACTTC.

Concerning this clonotype: One junction end does not reproduce the germline sequence, and a read error may be involved. The chain links TRBV9 to TRBJ2-5; D not certain. Per germline, CDR1 SGDLS and CDR2 YYNGEE. The CDR3 sequence is 14 residues long. CDR3 in DNA: TGTGCCAGCAACGTAAGAGATTCCCAAGAGACCCAGTACTTC. This sequence encodes CASNVRDSQETQYF.

As to this clonotype: This clone may be a read error of a much larger clone one base away. V gene TRBV20-1 combines with J gene TRBJ2-4, with 9 nucleotides matching TRBD2. The end of the DNA fits TRBJ2-7 better, so the J call may be wrong. Germline values: CDR1 DFQATT, CDR2 SNEGSKA (reference sequence). The CDR3 has 15 residues. The CDR3 DNA reads TGCAGTGCTAGGAACCGCGGGAGGGAGAGTTACGAGCAGTACTTC. This translates into CSARNRGRESYEQYF.

This clonotype appeared many times. The rearrangement joins TRBV29-1 to TRBJ2-1, with D possibly matching TRBD1 (6 bases). Trimming removed 5 bases from V and 1 base from J, with 9 bases in between. This CDR3 has 13 residues. The V gene's germline CDR1 is SQVTM and CDR2 ANQGSEA. CDR3: CSVPGHSYNEQFF. CDR3 sequence (DNA): TGCAGCGTTCCGGGACATTCCTACAATGAGCAGTTCTTC.

Notes on this clonotype: A read error is possible here, since a much larger clone lies one base away. The chain employs TRBV7-9 and TRBJ2-1; 10 nucleotides line up with TRBD2. The CDR3 loop spans 15 amino acids. The trim removed 3 bases at V and 4 bases at J, leaving 3 bases unmatched. CDR1 and CDR2 from the germline V gene are SEHNR and FQNEAQ (reference sequence). CDR3 loop: CASSFTSGEYNEQFF. Here the CDR3 DNA reads TGTGCCAGCAGCTTTACTAGCGGGGAATACAATGAGCAGTTCTTC.

The chain has TRBV5-1 and TRBJ1-2; D is unclear. Germline values: CDR1 SGHRS, CDR2 YFSETQ. The CDR3 runs to 13 residues. V lost 0 bases and J lost 8, with 11 bases in between. CDR3 nucleotides: TGCGCCAGCAGCTTGGTCCGCGGGGTCGGCTACACCTTC. As protein: CASSLVRGVGYTF.